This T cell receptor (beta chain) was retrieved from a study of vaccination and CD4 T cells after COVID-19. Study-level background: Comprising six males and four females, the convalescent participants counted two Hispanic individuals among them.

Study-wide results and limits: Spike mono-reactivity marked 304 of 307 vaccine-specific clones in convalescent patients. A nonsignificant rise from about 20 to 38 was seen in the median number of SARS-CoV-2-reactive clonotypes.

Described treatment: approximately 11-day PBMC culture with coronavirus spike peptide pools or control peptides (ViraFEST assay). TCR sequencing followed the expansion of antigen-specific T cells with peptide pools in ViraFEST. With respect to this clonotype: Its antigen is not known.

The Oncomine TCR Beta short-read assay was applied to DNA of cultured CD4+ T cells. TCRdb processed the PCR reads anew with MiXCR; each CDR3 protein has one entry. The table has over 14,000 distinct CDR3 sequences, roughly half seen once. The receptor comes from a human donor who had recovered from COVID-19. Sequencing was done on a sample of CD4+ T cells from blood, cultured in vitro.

In nucleotides, the CDR3 is TGTGCCAGCAGTTACTCGGGCCTCGGGGCCGGGGAGACCCAGTACTTC. This translates into CASSYSGLGAGETQYF. The V and J genes are TRBV6-5 and TRBJ2-5; D may correspond to TRBD1 or TRBD2 (5 bases each). This CDR3 has 16 residues. V shed 0 bases and J shed 5 bases, with 16 bases lying between them. Germline V gene lookup returns CDR1 MNHEY and CDR2 SVGAGI.